The entry below gives a single T cell receptor beta chain sequence along with its context. The entry originates in a study of T-cell memory formation after mild COVID-19. The V gene end was trimmed by 1 base and the J gene end by 4 bases; junction bases not matched to a gene: 8. The CDR3 contains 17 residues. CDR1 and CDR2 from the germline V gene are SGHTA and FQGNSA. TCRdb re-called the 5' RACE reads with MiXCR, one entry per CDR3 protein. The sample lists 100,000 to 150,000 distinct CDR3 sequences, about a sixth occurring once. This sequence originates from an adult woman who had mild COVID-19 (a few samples of this study predate the infection). Cell type and time point are not known. The sequencing sample was made of PBMCs or a T cell subset sorted from them (not recorded which). This chain connects TRBV7-2 to TRBJ2-5; 11 bases match TRBD2. For the CDR3, the DNA is TGTGCCAGCAGCTTAGAGGCTGGTAGCGGGGGGGTAGAGACCCAGTACTTC. Its translation is CASSLEAGSGGVETQYF.